This record concerns one TCR beta chain sequence. The antigen is undetermined. This sample is part of a study of T cell responses to AZD1222 COVID-19 vaccine. Study-wide results and caveats: Spike-specific TCR repertoires showed rising breadth and depth after two AZD1222 doses. Repertoire sampling happened only post peak T cell response.

Trimming took off 7 bases at V and 12 bases at J, with 10 bases between the two ends. Germline V gene lookup returns CDR1 MDHEN and CDR2 SYDVKM. The CDR3 has 9 residues. Libraries were prepared by immunoSEQ multiplex PCR; TCRdb keeps only in-frame clonotypes and omits some of them. Altogether some 120,000 clones are present, approximately 83% being singletons, with the ten largest covering about 9%. This TCR was sampled from an adult in good health. The sample was peripheral blood, taken on day 0 of AZD1222 vaccination. V usage is TRBV28 and J usage is TRBJ2-7, with D perhaps matching TRBD2 (5 bases). DNA of the CDR3: TGTGCCAGCATCCCGGGGTTGTACTTC. Protein: CASIPGLYF.